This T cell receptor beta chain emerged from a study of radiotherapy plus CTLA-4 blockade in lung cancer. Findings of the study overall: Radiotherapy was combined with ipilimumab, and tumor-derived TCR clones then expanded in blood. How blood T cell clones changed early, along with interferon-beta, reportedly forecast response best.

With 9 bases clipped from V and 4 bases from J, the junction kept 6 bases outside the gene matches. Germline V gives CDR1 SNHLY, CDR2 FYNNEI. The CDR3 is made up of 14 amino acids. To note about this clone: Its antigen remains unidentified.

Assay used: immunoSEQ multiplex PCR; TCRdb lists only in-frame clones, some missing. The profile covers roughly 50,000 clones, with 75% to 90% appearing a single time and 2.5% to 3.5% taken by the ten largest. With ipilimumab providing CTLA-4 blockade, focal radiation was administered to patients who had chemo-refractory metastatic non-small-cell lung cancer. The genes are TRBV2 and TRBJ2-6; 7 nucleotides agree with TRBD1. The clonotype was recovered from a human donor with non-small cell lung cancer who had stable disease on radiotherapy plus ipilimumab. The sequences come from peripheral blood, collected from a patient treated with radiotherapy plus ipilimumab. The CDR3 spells CASTRGSGANVLTF. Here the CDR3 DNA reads TGTGCCAGTACCAGGGGGTCCGGGGCCAACGTCCTGACTTTC.